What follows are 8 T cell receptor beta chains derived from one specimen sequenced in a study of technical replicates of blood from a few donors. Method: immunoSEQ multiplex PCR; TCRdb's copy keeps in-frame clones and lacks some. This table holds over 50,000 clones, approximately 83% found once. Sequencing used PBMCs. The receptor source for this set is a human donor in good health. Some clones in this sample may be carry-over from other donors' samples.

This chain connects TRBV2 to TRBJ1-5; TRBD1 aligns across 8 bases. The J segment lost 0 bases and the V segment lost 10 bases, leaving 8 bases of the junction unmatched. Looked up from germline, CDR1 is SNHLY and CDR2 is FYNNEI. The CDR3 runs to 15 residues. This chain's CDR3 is CATGQGPSSNQPQHF. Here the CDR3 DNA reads TGTGCCACCGGACAGGGCCCCAGTAGCAATCAGCCCCAGCATTTT. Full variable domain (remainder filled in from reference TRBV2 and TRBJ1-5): EPEVTQTPSHQVTQMGQEVILRCVPISNHLYFYWYRQILGQKVEFLVSFYNNEISEKSEIFDDQFSVERPDGSNFTLKIRSTKLEDSAMYFCATGQGPSSNQPQHFGDGTRLSIL.

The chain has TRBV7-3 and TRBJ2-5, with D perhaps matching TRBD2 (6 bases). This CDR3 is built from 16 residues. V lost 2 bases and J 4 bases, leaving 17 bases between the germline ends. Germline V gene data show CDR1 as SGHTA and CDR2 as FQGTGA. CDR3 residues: CASSLGSGVLGETQYF. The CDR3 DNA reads TGTGCCAGCAGCTTAGGGTCGGGGGTATTGGGAGAGACCCAGTACTTC.

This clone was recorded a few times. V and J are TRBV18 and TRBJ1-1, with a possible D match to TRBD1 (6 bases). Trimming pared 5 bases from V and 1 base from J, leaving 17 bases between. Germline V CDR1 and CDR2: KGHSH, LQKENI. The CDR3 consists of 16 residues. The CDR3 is CASSFAGAGKNTEAFF. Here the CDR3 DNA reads TGTGCCAGCTCATTCGCGGGGGCGGGGAAGAACACTGAAGCTTTCTTT.

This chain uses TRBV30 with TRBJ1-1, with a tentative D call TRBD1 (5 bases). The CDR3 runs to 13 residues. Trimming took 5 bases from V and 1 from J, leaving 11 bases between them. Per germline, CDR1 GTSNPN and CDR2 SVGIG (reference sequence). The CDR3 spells CAWDTGQNTEAFF. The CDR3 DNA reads TGTGCCTGGGACACAGGACAGAACACTGAAGCTTTCTTT.

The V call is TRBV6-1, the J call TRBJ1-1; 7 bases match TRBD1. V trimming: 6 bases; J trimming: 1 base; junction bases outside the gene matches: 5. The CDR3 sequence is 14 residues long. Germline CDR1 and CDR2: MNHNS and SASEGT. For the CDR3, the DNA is TGTGCCAGCAGCGTGAGGGGGCCGAACACTGAAGCTTTCTTT. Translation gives CASSVRGPNTEAFF.

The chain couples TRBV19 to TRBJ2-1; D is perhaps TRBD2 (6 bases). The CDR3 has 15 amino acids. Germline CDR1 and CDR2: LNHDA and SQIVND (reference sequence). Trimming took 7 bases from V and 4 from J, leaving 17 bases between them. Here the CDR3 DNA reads TGTGCCAGTACCCGAGGTCGGACTATATACAATGAGCAGTTCTTC. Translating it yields CASTRGRTIYNEQFF.

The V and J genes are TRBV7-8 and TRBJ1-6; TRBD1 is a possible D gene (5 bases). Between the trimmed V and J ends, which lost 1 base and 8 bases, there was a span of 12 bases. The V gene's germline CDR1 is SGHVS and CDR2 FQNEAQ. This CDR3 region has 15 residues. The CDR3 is CASSLGAPGDSPLHF. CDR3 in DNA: TGTGCCAGCAGCTTAGGTGCGCCGGGGGATTCACCCCTCCACTTT.

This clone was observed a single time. In DNA, the CDR3 is TGTGCCTCAAGGCTGACAGGGTCCTCGTCGGGTGAAAAACTGTTTTTT. Its translation: CASRLTGSSSGEKLFF. The chain recombines TRBV30 with TRBJ1-4; 7 bases match TRBD1. This CDR3 is built from 16 residues. The J segment lost 7 bases and the V segment lost 7 bases, leaving 18 bases of the junction unmatched. CDR1 is GTSNPN, CDR2 SVGIG, per germline (reference sequence).